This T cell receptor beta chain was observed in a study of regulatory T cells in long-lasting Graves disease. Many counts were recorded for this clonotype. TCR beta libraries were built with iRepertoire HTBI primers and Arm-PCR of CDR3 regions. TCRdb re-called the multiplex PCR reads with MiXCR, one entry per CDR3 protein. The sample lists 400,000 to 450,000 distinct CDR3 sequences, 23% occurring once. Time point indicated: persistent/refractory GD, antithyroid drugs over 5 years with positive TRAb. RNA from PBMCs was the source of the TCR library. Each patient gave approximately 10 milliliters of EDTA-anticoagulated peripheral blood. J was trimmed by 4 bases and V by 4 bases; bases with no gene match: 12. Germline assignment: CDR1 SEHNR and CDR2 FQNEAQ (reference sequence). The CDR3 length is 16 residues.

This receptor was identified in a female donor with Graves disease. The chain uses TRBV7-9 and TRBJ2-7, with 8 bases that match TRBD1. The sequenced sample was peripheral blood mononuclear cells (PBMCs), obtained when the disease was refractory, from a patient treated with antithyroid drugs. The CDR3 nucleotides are TGTGCCAGCAGCTCGGCCGGGACAGGAGCTAATTACGAGCAGTACTTC. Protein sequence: CASSSAGTGANYEQYF.